Presented here are 9 T cell receptor beta chains from one specimen sequenced in a study of cytomegalovirus exposure and HLA in healthy donors. PCR employed 60 Vbeta and 13 Jbeta primers. Measured with immunoSEQ multiplex PCR; TCRdb has only the in-frame clones, and not every one. Of approximately 100,000 clones listed, about 75% are singletons. The source material was PBMCs. Receptor source: a woman in her 40s in good health and CMV-seronegative.

The V gene is TRBV29-1, the J gene TRBJ1-2; D not certain. Germline V lookup: CDR1 SQVTM, CDR2 ANQGSEA. This CDR3 contains 15 residues. V was cut by 3 bases and J by 4 bases, with 18 bases left in between. CDR3 nucleotide sequence: TGCAGCGTTGACGAGCCAAAAACGGTGGTCTATGGCTACACCTTC. This codes for CSVDEPKTVVYGYTF.

V gene TRBV6-1 combines with J gene TRBJ1-5; D remains unclear. The CDR3 covers 13 residues. V was pared by 8 bases and J by 3 bases, with 11 bases between. CDR1 and CDR2 from the germline V gene are MNHNS and SASEGT. CDR3 in amino acids: CASLDGNNQPQHF. The CDR3 DNA reads TGTGCCAGCCTGGACGGGAACAATCAGCCCCAGCATTTT.

This chain connects TRBV4-3 to TRBJ2-2, with 10 bases identical to TRBD2. The V gene's germline CDR1 is LGHNA and CDR2 YSLEER. Trimming at V came to 4 bases and at J to 5 bases, leaving 4 bases not matched to a gene. There are 15 residues in the CDR3. The CDR3 region is CASSPRTSGTGELFF. The CDR3 DNA sequence: TGCGCCAGCAGCCCCCGGACTAGCGGAACCGGGGAGCTGTTTTTT.

The rearrangement uses TRBV7-8 and TRBJ1-5; 9 bases agree with TRBD1. V was clipped by 8 bases and J by 4 bases; unmatched bases: 6. The CDR3 runs to 14 residues. From germline, CDR1 is SGHVS and CDR2 FQNEAQ. CDR3 DNA: TGTGCCAGCTCGGGGACAGGGCCTAATCAGCCCCAGCATTTT. Translation gives CASSGTGPNQPQHF.

The V call is TRBV5-1, the J call TRBJ2-1; D may be TRBD1 (6 bases). The germline gives CDR1 SGHRS, CDR2 YFSETQ. This CDR3 has 13 amino acids. V lost 5 bases and J 3 bases, leaving 9 bases between the germline ends. The CDR3 bases are TGCGCCAGCAGACCGGACAGCTACAATGAGCAGTTCTTC. Translation: CASRPDSYNEQFF.

The chain uses TRBV7-3 and TRBJ1-1; 7 bases fit TRBD1. Germline V gene data show CDR1 as SGHTA and CDR2 as FQGTGA. The CDR3 runs to 14 residues. The ends lost 4 bases at V and 4 bases at J; junction bases unmatched: 6. CDR3 loop: CASSSSTGSTEAFF. CDR3 DNA sequence: TGTGCCAGCAGCTCCTCGACAGGGAGCACTGAAGCTTTCTTT.

Here the CDR3 reads CASSQDTPSGAREETQYF. The CDR3 DNA reads as TGCGCCAGCAGCCAAGACACTCCTAGCGGGGCGAGAGAAGAGACCCAGTACTTC. The rearrangement joins TRBV4-1 to TRBJ2-5, with TRBD2 matching over 9 bases. Germline V gene lookup returns CDR1 MGHRA and CDR2 YSYEKL. CDR3 length equals 18 residues. The ends lost 0 bases at V and 3 bases at J; junction bases unmatched: 11.

The chain joins TRBV6-5 to TRBJ1-5, with TRBD1 matching 10 bases. Germline V gene data show CDR1 as MNHEY and CDR2 as SVGAGI. V lost 6 bases, J lost 5 bases, and 4 bases stayed unmatched. CDR3 length equals 14 residues. The CDR3 protein is CASRRDRGDQPQHF. CDR3 nucleotide sequence: TGTGCCAGCAGACGGGACAGGGGAGATCAGCCCCAGCATTTT.

The rearrangement uses TRBV15 and TRBJ2-1; TRBD2 matches 15 bases. There are 17 residues in the CDR3. V trimming: 5 bases; J trimming: 6 bases; junction bases outside the gene matches: 8. The germline CDR1 and CDR2 sequences are LNHNV and YYDKDF (reference sequence). CDR3 protein: CATSSPAGLAGGNEQFF. The CDR3 region has the DNA TGTGCCACCAGCTCTCCCGCGGGACTAGCGGGGGGCAATGAGCAGTTCTTC. The variable domain in full, with the rest retrieved from reference TRBV15 and TRBJ2-1, is DAMVIQNPRYQVTQFGKPVTLSCSQTLNHNVMYWYQQKSSQAPKLLFHYYDKDFNNEADTPDNFQSRRPNTSFCFLDIRSPGLGDTAMYLCATSSPAGLAGGNEQFFGPGTRLTVL.